This TCR beta chain was captured by sequencing in a study of TIL therapy for anti-PD-1-resistant metastatic lung cancer. About the research overall: Most patients had lung adenocarcinoma; a few tumors were EGFR-mutant, two ALK-rearranged; half smoked currently or formerly. By whole-exome sequencing, median non-synonymous tumor mutation burden was roughly 1.4 mutations per megabase.

Time point specified: pre-treatment sample, taken before nivolumab and TIL therapy. Pleural nodules or supraclavicular lymph nodes made up most of the excised metastases sampled. Study observations and caveats: TIL cultures after expansion showed higher clonality and lower diversity than baseline tumor (median about 6% vs 30%).

As for this clone: Its target is not known.

The germline gives CDR1 SGHNT, CDR2 YYREEE (reference sequence). V lost 3 bases, J lost 3 bases, and 6 bases stayed unmatched. The CDR3 runs 15 residues. The immunoSEQ assay was v3. Each library reached 1.5 million to 2.5 million read pairs, or about 5-6.5 million at deep level. TCRdb keeps only in-frame clones here, not all; method: immunoSEQ multiplex PCR. The sample yields around 45,000 clones, around 64% seen once. The clonotype originates from a person aged 25-85 years with non-small cell lung cancer. The rearrangement links TRBV5-4 to TRBJ2-1, with TRBD1 matching over 7 bases. The sample consisted of tumor tissue, taken at baseline. The CDR3: CASSSRDSLYNEQFF. The CDR3 region has the DNA TGTGCCAGCAGCTCCCGGGACAGCCTCTACAATGAGCAGTTCTTC.